Below are 2 T cell receptor beta chains sequenced from a single sample in a study of blood T cell repertoires in COVID-19. Sequenced by immunoSEQ multiplex PCR; TCRdb stores in-frame clones only, minus some. Here the sample spans just under 150,000 clones, just under 90% being singletons. The sample consisted of peripheral blood. These receptor sequences come from a woman aged 45-59 years with active or convalescent COVID-19.

This clone was seen once. The chain has TRBV29-1 and TRBJ1-2, with D perhaps TRBD1 (5 bases). Germline CDR1 and CDR2: SQVTM and ANQGSEA. This CDR3 is 14 amino acids long. V shed 0 bases and J shed 5 bases, with 13 bases lying between them. CDR3 loop: CSVEETGTSYGYTF. The CDR3 DNA follows: TGCAGCGTTGAAGAAACAGGAACCTCTTATGGCTACACCTTC.

The J gene is TRBJ1-5, the V gene TRBV19, with D unresolved. CDR1 LNHDA and CDR2 SQIVND come from the germline V gene (reference sequence). This CDR3 has 13 amino acids. The V end was cut by 5 bases, the J end by 4 bases, with 9 bases between. CDR3 DNA sequence: TGTGCCAGTAGTCCTGAGGGAAATCAGCCCCAGCATTTT. It codes for CASSPEGNQPQHF.